This note documents a single TCR beta chain sequence. Its target is unknown. The PCR ran on 60 Vbeta and 13 Jbeta primers. Methods used by the authors: Later, an analysis found about 80 million unique TCR beta chains, and around 10 million of these were shared. Sequencing was performed with immunoSEQ multiplex PCR; in TCRdb, only in-frame clones are kept and a portion is missing. The V and J calls and clone size come from that table; D and trimming were worked out from the DNA. Of around 190,000 clones listed, roughly nine tenths are singletons. The CDR3 is 15 residues long. Germline V gene sequence: CDR1 SGHVS, CDR2 FQNEAQ. With 1 base removed from V and 2 bases from J, the gap between germline ends came to 11 bases. This sample stems from a study of cytomegalovirus exposure and HLA in healthy donors. General observations from the study: Presence/absence analyses supposed approximately even sequencing depth among donors. Further analysis, carried out later, found HLA-associated TCR beta chains more clonally expanded than equally common other chains.

Sequencing input: PBMCs. V is TRBV7-8 and J is TRBJ1-1; perhaps TRBD1 as D (6 bases). The clonotype was recovered from a boy under 10 years old in good health and CMV-seronegative. As DNA, the CDR3 is TGTGCCAGCAGCTTAGTAGGGGGAGAAAACACTGAAGCTTTCTTT. It encodes CASSLVGGENTEAFF.